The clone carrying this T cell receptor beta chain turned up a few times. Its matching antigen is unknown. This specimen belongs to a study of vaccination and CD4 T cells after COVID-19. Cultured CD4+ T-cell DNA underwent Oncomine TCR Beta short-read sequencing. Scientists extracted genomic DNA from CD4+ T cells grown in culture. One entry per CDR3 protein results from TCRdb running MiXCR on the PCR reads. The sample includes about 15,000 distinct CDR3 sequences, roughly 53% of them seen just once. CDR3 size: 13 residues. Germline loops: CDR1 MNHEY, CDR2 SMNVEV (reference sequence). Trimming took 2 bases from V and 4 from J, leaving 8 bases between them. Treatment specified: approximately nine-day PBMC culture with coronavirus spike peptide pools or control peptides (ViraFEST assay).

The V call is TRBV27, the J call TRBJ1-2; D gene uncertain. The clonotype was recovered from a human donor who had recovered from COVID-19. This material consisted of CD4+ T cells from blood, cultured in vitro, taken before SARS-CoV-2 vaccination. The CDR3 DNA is TGTGCCAGCAGTTTAGTCCCGGGCTATGGCTACACCTTC. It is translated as CASSLVPGYGYTF.